The clone carrying this TCR beta chain was observed many times. Its antigen remains unknown. The entry originates in a study of glioma-infiltrating T cells. Across the whole study: Blood libraries targeted about 4- to 11-fold coverage of 900,000 to 1,000,000 T cells.

TCR alpha and beta CDR3 regions were amplified from RNA using iRepertoire nested multiplex PCR. MiXCR, run by TCRdb on the multiplex PCR reads, gives a single entry per CDR3 protein. The sample lists 300,000 to 400,000 distinct CDR3 sequences, more than 35% seen once, with more than 10% in the top ten. Whole-study results and caveats: Gliomas, especially low-grade, showed above-expected tissue-blood divergence; non-neoplastic patients showed below.

CDR3 size: 15 residues. Trimming at V came to 4 bases and at J to 5 bases, leaving 7 bases not matched to a gene. The germline gives CDR1 MDHEN, CDR2 SYDVKM. The sequence was collected from a human donor with low-grade glioma or glioblastoma, undergoing nonglioma brain surgery, or in good health (not recorded which). The genes are TRBV28 and TRBJ1-5; 8 nucleotides align to TRBD1. Sequenced sample: glioma tissue, nonneoplastic brain tissue, or PBMCs (not recorded which). CDR3 protein: CASSSSQGADQPQHF. CDR3 DNA: TGTGCCAGCAGTTCGTCCCAGGGGGCGGATCAGCCCCAGCATTTT.